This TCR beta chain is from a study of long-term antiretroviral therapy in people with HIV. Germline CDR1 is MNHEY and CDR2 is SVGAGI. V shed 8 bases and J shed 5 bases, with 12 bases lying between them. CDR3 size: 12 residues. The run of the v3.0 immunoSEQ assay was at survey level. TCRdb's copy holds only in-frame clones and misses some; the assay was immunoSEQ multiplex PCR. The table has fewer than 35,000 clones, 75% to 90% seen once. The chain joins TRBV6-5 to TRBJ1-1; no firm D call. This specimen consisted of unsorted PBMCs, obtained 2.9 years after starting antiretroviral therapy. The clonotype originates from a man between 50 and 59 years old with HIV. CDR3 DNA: TGTGCCAGCGGGTGGGAACGGACTGAAGCTTTCTTT. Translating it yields CASGWERTEAFF.